One and the same sample provided the 18 T cell receptor beta chains below, sequenced in a study of cytomegalovirus exposure and HLA in healthy donors. PCR employed 60 Vbeta and 13 Jbeta primers. Here immunoSEQ multiplex PCR was the method, and the copy in TCRdb shows in-frame clones only, minus some. The sample comprises about 89,000 clones, 60% to 70% of which are singletons, and under 8% rests with the top ten. What was sequenced was PBMCs. The receptors originated from a woman aged 25 to 39 in good health and CMV-seronegative.

This clone was seen only a few times. The chain links TRBV30 to TRBJ2-7, with a possible D match to TRBD1 (5 bases). Deletions cut 2 bases from V and 6 bases from J, with 17 bases between. CDR3 length: 14 amino acids. Germline CDR1 reads GTSNPN; CDR2 reads SVGIG (reference sequence). CDR3 nucleotides: TGTGCCTGGAGTCTCCTCCCCAGGGTCGGCGAGCAGTACTTC. It translates to CAWSLLPRVGEQYF.

The V call is TRBV6-5, the J call TRBJ2-7, with TRBD1 matching 10 bases. This CDR3 region has 16 residues. Germline CDR1 reads MNHEY; CDR2 reads SVGAGI. With 2 bases clipped from V and 1 base from J, the junction kept 5 bases outside the gene matches. The CDR3 DNA is TGTGCCAGCAGTTACACCGGACAGGGGGTATCCTACGAGCAGTACTTC. It encodes CASSYTGQGVSYEQYF.

A few counts support this clone. CDR3 amino acids: CASNSPGRLKGSPLHF. CDR3 bases: TGCGCCAGCAATAGCCCTGGACGTCTTAAGGGGTCACCCCTCCACTTT. This chain links TRBV10-2 with TRBJ1-6; a weak D match, TRBD1 (5 bases). The CDR3 runs 16 residues. Trimming took off 7 bases at V and 10 bases at J, with 23 bases between the two ends. Germline CDR1 reads WSHSY; CDR2 reads SAAADI.

This sequence joins TRBV30 and TRBJ2-3, with 14 bases lining up with TRBD2. Germline lookup yields CDR1 GTSNPN and CDR2 SVGIG (reference sequence). Trimming cost V 8 bases and J 4 bases; bases outside gene matches: 5. CDR3 length equals 14 residues. The CDR3 region has the DNA TGTGCCAGACTAGCGGGAGGGCCCGCAGATACGCAGTATTTT. Protein product: CARLAGGPADTQYF.

The CDR3 region is CASRSGQGAYEQYF. Written as DNA, the CDR3 is TGTGCCAGCAGATCGGGACAGGGCGCCTACGAGCAGTACTTC. The V call is TRBV6-6, the J call TRBJ2-7; 9 bases match TRBD1. The CDR3 spans 14 residues. Looked up from germline, CDR1 is MNHNY and CDR2 is SVGAGI (reference sequence). The J segment lost 2 bases and the V segment lost 6 bases, leaving 5 bases of the junction unmatched.

The chain carries TRBV30 and TRBJ1-5, with D unresolved. Germline V gene data show CDR1 as GTSNPN and CDR2 as SVGIG (reference sequence). Trimming removed 4 bases at V and 4 bases at J, with 20 bases between. The CDR3 spans 16 residues. CDR3 sequence (DNA): TGTGCCTGGATCTCCCTGAAGAGACTAGCAAATCAGCCCCAGCATTTT. The encoded protein is CAWISLKRLANQPQHF. The whole variable domain, remainder taken from reference TRBV30 and TRBJ1-5, is SQTIHQWPATLVQPVGSPLSLECTVEGTSNPNLYWYRQAAGRGLQLLFYSVGIGQISSEVPQNLSASRPQDRQFILSSKKLLLSDSGFYLCAWISLKRLANQPQHFGDGTRLSIL.

This rearrangement joins TRBV10-1 to TRBJ1-2; D unclear. The CDR3 consists of 13 residues. V lost 0 bases to trimming and J lost 8 bases, with 10 bases between them. Germline CDR1 reads WNHNN; CDR2 reads SYGVQD (reference sequence). The CDR3 is CASSESEGAGYTF. CDR3 in DNA: TGCGCCAGCAGTGAGTCGGAGGGAGCAGGCTACACCTTC.

This clone showed up just once. This chain connects TRBV6-1 to TRBJ2-3; 10 nucleotides line up with TRBD2. The V gene's germline CDR1 is MNHNS and CDR2 SASEGT. V was pared by 6 bases and J by 1 base, with 4 bases of the junction left unmatched. The CDR3 has 15 residues. The CDR3, as DNA: TGTGCCAGCAGAATAGCGGGGGGCGGCACAGATACGCAGTATTTT. As protein: CASRIAGGGTDTQYF.

The V gene is TRBV12-5, the J gene TRBJ2-1, with 10 bases aligning to TRBD1. The germline CDR1 and CDR2 sequences are LGHNT and FRNRAP. The CDR3 extends over 17 amino acids. Losses at the gene ends were 9 bases for V and 2 bases for J; bases not matched to a gene: 13. The CDR3 region is CASALRPGTGAYNEQFF. The CDR3 DNA sequence: TGTGCTAGCGCTTTGAGACCCGGGACAGGGGCCTACAATGAGCAGTTCTTC. Combining the CDR3 with reference TRBV12-5 and TRBJ2-1 gives the whole variable domain DARVTQTPRHKVTEMGQEVTMRCQPILGHNTVFWYRQTMMQGLELLAYFRNRAPLDDSGMPKDRFSAEMPDATLATLKIQPSEPRDSAVYFCASALRPGTGAYNEQFFGPGTRLTVL.

This chain links TRBV21-1 with TRBJ2-3; TRBD2, the table's D call, was not compared with the DNA. TRBV21-1 is a documented pseudogene. This CDR3 spans 16 amino acids. This CDR3 reads CASSKGASGRADTQYF. The CDR3 coding sequence is TGTGCCAGCAGCAAAGGGGCTAGCGGGAGAGCAGATACGCAGTATTTT.

This clone was observed a single time. This CDR3 is CASSQDPETNEKLFF. The DNA of the CDR3 is TGCGCCAGCAGCCAAGACCCAGAAACTAATGAAAAACTGTTTTTT. The rearrangement joins TRBV4-3 to TRBJ1-4; D remains unclear. Per germline, CDR1 LGHNA and CDR2 YSLEER. This CDR3 has 15 residues. The V end was cut by 0 bases, the J end by 1 base, with 6 bases between.

The rearrangement uses TRBV30 and TRBJ2-5; D perhaps matches TRBD1 (5 bases). This CDR3 is built from 12 residues. Looked up from germline, CDR1 is GTSNPN and CDR2 is SVGIG (reference sequence). Trimming pared 4 bases from V and 1 base from J, leaving 7 bases between. The CDR3 loop reads CAWMQGQETQYF. In DNA form, the CDR3 reads TGTGCCTGGATGCAGGGCCAAGAGACCCAGTACTTC.

In its sample, this clone was seen a few times. The gene calls are TRBV2 and TRBJ2-3; D is perhaps TRBD1 (6 bases). The V end was cut by 9 bases, the J end by 1 base, with 14 bases between. This CDR3 has 14 residues. Germline V CDR1 and CDR2: SNHLY, FYNNEI. Written as DNA, the CDR3 is TGTGCCAGTTCCCCGGGACAAGGCACAGATACGCAGTATTTT. It yields the protein CASSPGQGTDTQYF.

The chain carries TRBV5-4 and TRBJ2-5; D may be TRBD2 (6 bases). The germline V gene encodes CDR1 SGHNT and CDR2 YYREEE (reference sequence). This CDR3 comprises 13 residues. Trimming removed 5 bases at V and 2 bases at J, with 10 bases between. DNA for the CDR3: TGTGCCAGCAGGGTGGGGGGACAAGAGACCCAGTACTTC. This sequence encodes CASRVGGQETQYF.

The genes are TRBV5-4 and TRBJ2-3, with a possible D match to TRBD2 (6 bases). The germline V gene encodes CDR1 SGHNT and CDR2 YYREEE (reference sequence). V shed 2 bases and J shed 0 bases, with 10 bases lying between them. The CDR3 contains 15 residues. CDR3 amino acids: CASSFGGTSTDTQYF. The CDR3 coding sequence is TGTGCCAGCAGCTTTGGCGGGACTAGCACAGATACGCAGTATTTT. The variable domain in full, completed from reference TRBV5-4 and TRBJ2-3, reads ETGVTQSPTHLIKTRGQQVTLRCSSQSGHNTVSWYQQALGQGPQFIFQYYREEENGRGNFPPRFSGLQFPNYSSELNVNALELDDSALYLCASSFGGTSTDTQYFGPGTRLTVL.

The chain recombines TRBV9 with TRBJ1-1; D may be TRBD1 (6 bases). Germline assignment: CDR1 SGDLS and CDR2 YYNGEE. The CDR3 length is 14 residues. V was pared by 4 bases and J by 1 base, with 11 bases between. The CDR3 coding sequence is TGTGCCAGCAGCCGGACAGAGACGAACACTGAAGCTTTCTTT. Translated: CASSRTETNTEAFF. The whole variable domain, remainder taken from reference TRBV9 and TRBJ1-1, is DSGVTQTPKHLITATGQRVTLRCSPRSGDLSVYWYQQSLDQGLQFLIQYYNGEERAKGNILERFSAQQFPDLHSELNLSSLELGDSALYFCASSRTETNTEAFFGQGTRLTVV.

The sample holds one count of this clone. The chain employs TRBV5-6 and TRBJ1-2; tentatively, D is TRBD1 (5 bases). The CDR3 runs to 12 residues. Germline CDR1 and CDR2: SGHDT and YYEEEE. The ends were cut back, 1 base at V and 8 bases at J, with 9 bases in the middle. CDR3 sequence reads: CASSLIRAGYTF. CDR3 sequence (DNA): TGTGCCAGCAGCTTGATCAGGGCGGGCTACACCTTC.

A single count supports this clone. This rearrangement joins TRBV5-1 to TRBJ1-2; TRBD1 might be the D (6 bases). Germline-derived CDR1 and CDR2 are SGHRS and YFSETQ. Trimming left V 2 bases short and J 10 bases short, with 15 bases between. This CDR3 is built from 13 residues. CDR3 sequence (DNA): TGCGCCAGCAGCTTAAAGGGACAACAAAACTACACCTTC. This codes for CASSLKGQQNYTF.